Presented here are 24 T cell receptor beta chains from one specimen sequenced in a study of T-cell memory formation after mild COVID-19. TCRdb itself ran the 5' RACE reads through MiXCR, one entry per CDR3 protein. The sample contains a few hundred thousand distinct CDR3 sequences, under 20% of which appear only once. The specimen was PBMCs or a T cell subset sorted from them (not recorded which). The receptors were sampled from a man younger than 30 who had mild COVID-19 (a few samples of this study predate the infection). Cell type and time point are not known.

This clonotype was seen repeatedly, ten times or more. CDR3 DNA sequence: TGTGCCAGCAGCTCCGGTAGGGCAGATACGCAGTATTTT. Residues: CASSSGRADTQYF. The V and J genes are TRBV7-2 and TRBJ2-3, with D uncertain. Germline CDR1 and CDR2: SGHTA and FQGNSA. This CDR3 has 13 amino acids. Between the trimmed V and J ends, which lost 4 bases and 4 bases, there was a span of 9 bases.

V gene TRBV12-3 or TRBV12-4 combines with J gene TRBJ1-1, with a tentative D call TRBD1 (6 bases). Trimming pared 5 bases from V and 5 bases from J, leaving 15 bases between. CDR3 length equals 14 residues. The CDR3 nucleotides are TGTGCCAGCAGTCTCTCAGGGGTAAGAACTGAAGCTTTCTTT. Translation: CASSLSGVRTEAFF.

This clonotype has ten or more counts. This sequence joins TRBV7-3 and TRBJ2-2, with 10 bases identical to TRBD1. The CDR3 length is 16 residues. Trimming took 4 bases from V and 5 from J; bases not matched to a gene: 7. CDR1 is SGHTA, CDR2 FQGTGA, per germline. CDR3 DNA: TGTGCCAGCAGCTCCTGGACAGGGGGAGGTACCGGGGAGCTGTTTTTT. It translates to CASSSWTGGGTGELFF.

There are a few counts of this clonotype. The chain employs TRBV19 and TRBJ1-1; weak D call: TRBD1 (6 bases). Germline assignment: CDR1 LNHDA and CDR2 SQIVND (reference sequence). This CDR3 has 13 residues. The V gene lost 2 bases and the J gene lost 3 bases, with 7 bases spanning the gap. CDR3 protein: CASSISGDTEAFF. CDR3 in DNA: TGTGCCAGTAGTATATCAGGGGACACTGAAGCTTTCTTT.

About this clonotype itself: At one end the junction does not follow the germline gene, possibly because of a read error. The chain recombines TRBV4-2 with TRBJ2-3; 8 nucleotides agree with TRBD2. Germline loops: CDR1 LGHNA, CDR2 YNFKEQ. The CDR3 covers 17 residues. The CDR3 DNA reads as TGTGCAAGCAAGGGGGTCGGGGGGGTCCTATCCACAGATACGCAGTATTTT. Translation: CASKGVGGVLSTDTQYF.

This clonotype was seen only a few times. This chain uses TRBV6-5 with TRBJ1-2; 7 positions agree with TRBD1. V shed 6 bases and J 8 bases; nucleotides not matched to a gene: 9. Germline values: CDR1 MNHEY, CDR2 SVGAGI. The CDR3 runs to 13 residues. The CDR3 sequence: CASSDRQGQGYTF. The CDR3 DNA is TGTGCCAGCAGCGACCGACAGGGACAGGGCTACACCTTC.

V is TRBV2 and J is TRBJ1-2; 7 bases align to TRBD1. V was pared by 8 bases and J by 3 bases, with 15 bases of the junction left unmatched. The germline gives CDR1 SNHLY, CDR2 FYNNEI. There are 16 residues in the CDR3. CDR3 sequence reads: CASLRGDRVQDYGYTF. In DNA form, the CDR3 reads TGTGCCAGCCTCCGGGGAGACAGGGTCCAGGACTATGGCTACACCTTC.

This rearrangement joins TRBV10-3 to TRBJ1-1; 7 bases are a match to TRBD1. Germline CDR1 ENHRY, CDR2 SYGVKD. CDR3 length: 15 residues. With 4 bases clipped from V and 4 bases from J, the junction kept 9 bases outside the gene matches. The CDR3 is CAISGREGAATEAFF. CDR3 bases: TGTGCCATCAGTGGCCGGGAGGGGGCTGCCACTGAAGCTTTCTTT.

This clonotype has a handful of counts. For the CDR3, the DNA is TGCGCCAGCAGCCACGCCCGGGACTTTAGCACAGATACGCAGTATTTT. Its protein product is CASSHARDFSTDTQYF. This chain joins TRBV4-3 and TRBJ2-3; tentatively, D is TRBD2 (6 bases). V lost 3 bases to trimming and J lost 0 bases, with 13 bases between them. Germline loops: CDR1 LGHNA, CDR2 YSLEER. There are 16 residues in the CDR3.

The rearrangement uses TRBV6-5 and TRBJ2-7; possibly TRBD1 or TRBD2 for D (5 bases each). The germline CDR1 and CDR2 sequences are MNHEY and SVGAGI. Trimming pared 6 bases from V and 0 bases from J, leaving 18 bases between. The length of the CDR3 is 16 residues. For the CDR3, the DNA is TGTGCCAGCAGCCCACGCCGGGACGGACTCTCCTACGAGCAGTACTTC. Amino acids: CASSPRRDGLSYEQYF.

This clonotype was found many times. This rearrangement joins TRBV20-1 to TRBJ2-3; the D gene is possibly TRBD2 (5 bases). CDR1 and CDR2 from the germline V gene are DFQATT and SNEGSKA (reference sequence). Deletions cut 3 bases from V and 10 bases from J, with 14 bases between. The length of the CDR3 is 12 residues. Here the CDR3 DNA reads TGCAGTGCTAGTAAGGGAGTAAGAGCGCAGTATTTT. This sequence encodes CSASKGVRAQYF.

The rearrangement links TRBV27 to TRBJ2-1; D is unclear. Trimming stripped 5 bases from V and 6 bases from J, with 14 bases between. The CDR3 runs 14 residues. CDR1 is MNHEY and CDR2 is SMNVEV in the germline V gene (reference sequence). CDR3 sequence: CASSRAVRLNEQFF. The DNA of the CDR3 is TGTGCCAGCAGTAGGGCAGTCCGGCTCAATGAGCAGTTCTTC.

This clonotype was recorded at least ten times. The chain combines TRBV15 with TRBJ2-3; maybe TRBD2 (6 bases). The CDR3 runs 15 residues. CDR1 is LNHNV and CDR2 is YYDKDF in the germline V gene (reference sequence). V was clipped by 8 bases and J by 3 bases, with 18 bases between them. Here the CDR3 reads CATHSRGRKTDTQYF. The CDR3 bases are TGTGCCACCCACTCCCGGGGGAGGAAGACAGATACGCAGTATTTT. The full variable domain, with the rest looked up from reference TRBV15 and TRBJ2-3, is DAMVIQNPRYQVTQFGKPVTLSCSQTLNHNVMYWYQQKSSQAPKLLFHYYDKDFNNEADTPDNFQSRRPNTSFCFLDIRSPGLGDTAMYLCATHSRGRKTDTQYFGPGTRLTVL.

In its sample, this clonotype was seen a few times. The chain is built from TRBV28 and TRBJ2-2; D perhaps matches TRBD2 (5 bases). From germline, CDR1 is MDHEN and CDR2 SYDVKM. The V end lost 2 bases, the J end lost 2 bases, and 9 bases lay between the germline ends. The CDR3 is 15 amino acids. The CDR3 here is CASSLPRVNTGELFF. The CDR3 nucleotides are TGTGCCAGCAGTTTACCGAGGGTCAACACCGGGGAGCTGTTTTTT.

The chain couples TRBV20-1 to TRBJ1-5; 7 bases are a match to TRBD1. V dropped 3 bases and J dropped 4; count of bases not matched to a gene: 9. Per germline, CDR1 DFQATT and CDR2 SNEGSKA (reference sequence). This CDR3 has 15 amino acids. The CDR3 DNA sequence: TGCAGTGCTAGGTCGCGGGGACAGAGAAATCAGCCCCAGCATTTT. This sequence encodes CSARSRGQRNQPQHF.

This clonotype was counted between two and nine times. J is TRBJ1-1 and V is TRBV5-1; D is undetermined. Deletions cut 1 base from V and 3 bases from J, with 7 bases between. This CDR3 is built from 13 residues. Per the germline V gene, CDR1 is SGHRS and CDR2 is YFSETQ. Here the CDR3 DNA reads TGCGCCAGCAGCTTGTTCAGCTACACTGAAGCTTTCTTT. Its protein is CASSLFSYTEAFF. The whole variable domain, filled in from reference TRBV5-1 and TRBJ1-1, reads KAGVTQTPRYLIKTRGQQVTLSCSPISGHRSVSWYQQTPGQGLQFLFEYFSETQRNKGNFPGRFSGRQFSNSRSEMNVSTLELGDSALYLCASSLFSYTEAFFGQGTRLTVV.

This clonotype was detected once. This rearrangement joins TRBV7-2 to TRBJ1-1; D not resolved. The CDR3 has 14 residues. CDR1 is SGHTA and CDR2 is FQGNSA in the germline V gene. The V and J ends lost 5 bases and 4 bases respectively, with 14 bases between them. This CDR3 is CASSQGTVGTEAFF. The DNA of the CDR3 is TGTGCCAGCAGCCAAGGTACGGTTGGCACTGAAGCTTTCTTT. Using reference TRBV7-2 and TRBJ1-1 for the parts outside the CDR3, the full variable domain is GAGVSQSPSNKVTEKGKDVELRCDPISGHTALYWYRQSLGQGLEFLIYFQGNSAPDKSGLPSDRFSAERTGGSVSTLTIQRTQQEDSAVYLCASSQGTVGTEAFFGQGTRLTVV.

This clonotype was counted a few times. The rearrangement links TRBV28 to TRBJ2-7, with 7 bases that match TRBD2. V shed 3 bases and J 5 bases; nucleotides not matched to a gene: 4. CDR3 length equals 13 residues. Germline CDR1 is MDHEN and CDR2 is SYDVKM. The CDR3 reads CASSFLGGDEQYV. As DNA, the CDR3 is TGTGCCAGCAGTTTTCTGGGAGGGGACGAGCAGTACGTC.

The chain joins TRBV12-3 or TRBV12-4 to TRBJ1-3, with TRBD1 as a possible D gene (5 bases). With 3 bases removed from V and 0 bases from J, the gap between germline ends came to 12 bases. The CDR3 length is 16 residues. DNA for the CDR3: TGTGCCAGCAGTTTCCGGGGCGACCGCTCTGGAAACACCATATATTTT. Translation gives CASSFRGDRSGNTIYF.

The chain uses TRBV20-1 and TRBJ2-6; D not resolved. This CDR3 region has 17 residues. V dropped 6 bases and J dropped 0 bases, with 18 bases sitting between them. CDR1 and CDR2 from the germline V gene are DFQATT and SNEGSKA (reference sequence). CDR3 DNA sequence: TGCAGTGCCGCCCTAAGACCACCCGACTCTGGGGCCAACGTCCTGACTTTC. Its translation: CSAALRPPDSGANVLTF.

This clonotype occurred a few times. The DNA for the CDR3 is TGTGCCAGCAGACTGAGGGGGGCAGGGAACACTGAAGCTTTCTTT. This sequence encodes CASRLRGAGNTEAFF. This chain connects TRBV6-6 to TRBJ1-1; D perhaps matches TRBD1 (6 bases). This CDR3 contains 15 residues. Germline CDR1 and CDR2: MNHNY and SVGAGI (reference sequence). The ends were cut back, 6 bases at V and 1 base at J, with 15 bases in the middle.

The V and J genes are TRBV28 and TRBJ2-5; D is uncertain. The CDR3 covers 13 residues. The germline V gene encodes CDR1 MDHEN and CDR2 SYDVKM. Trimming took off 3 bases at V and 1 base at J, with 6 bases between the two ends. As DNA, the CDR3 is TGTGCCAGCAGTTTTCCGGCCCAAGAGACCCAGTACTTC. This translates into CASSFPAQETQYF.

V is TRBV5-1 and J is TRBJ2-2; D ambiguous. CDR1 and CDR2 from the germline V gene are SGHRS and YFSETQ. Trimming took off 4 bases at V and 0 bases at J, with 7 bases between the two ends. The CDR3 totals 14 residues. The CDR3 sequence is CASSRVPNTGELFF. CDR3 in DNA: TGCGCCAGCAGCCGGGTCCCGAACACCGGGGAGCTGTTTTTT.

This clonotype was seen only a few times. The CDR3 reads CASSLEGTTTYGNTIYF. The CDR3, as DNA: TGCGCCAGCAGCCTTGAAGGGACAACGACGTATGGAAACACCATATATTTT. The chain uses TRBV4-3 and TRBJ1-3; tentative D call: TRBD1 (6 bases). Trimming stripped 4 bases from V and 3 bases from J, with 19 bases between. The CDR3 covers 17 residues. In germline, CDR1 is LGHNA, CDR2 YSLEER.